This note documents a single T cell receptor beta chain sequence. Its target is unknown. This CDR3 region has 16 residues. V lost 0 bases and J lost 6; bases outside the gene matches: 8. Germline CDR1 is KGHSH and CDR2 is LQKENI. The data are from a study of cytomegalovirus exposure and HLA in healthy donors. 60 Vbeta and 13 Jbeta primers were used in PCR. Original analysis: It was a later analysis that counted tens of millions of unique TCR beta chains, of which about 10 million were shared. Sequenced by immunoSEQ multiplex PCR; TCRdb stores in-frame clones only, minus some. V and J calls and clone size follow that table, whereas D and trimming were derived from the DNA. The sample lists roughly 130,000 clones; about 66% were seen once. Study results and caveats: Apart from CMV serostatus, no immune exposure information was available. Likely technical artifact: a cluster of highly shared sequence variants. A later analysis found common viral pathogens apparently linked to several of the most significant clusters.

The chain has TRBV18 and TRBJ2-1; 7 bases match TRBD1. The receptor's source is a male donor in good health and CMV-seronegative. The sequenced sample was PBMCs. The CDR3 region is CASSPPTLTGFNEQFF. DNA of the CDR3: TGTGCCAGCTCACCACCAACCCTGACAGGGTTCAATGAGCAGTTCTTC.